This T cell receptor beta chain was sequenced in a study of regulatory T cells in long-lasting Graves disease. The time point here: persistent/refractory GD, antithyroid drugs over 5 years with positive TRAb. From PBMCs, RNA was extracted and then used to make the TCR library. HTBI primers from iRepertoire and Arm-PCR of CDR3 regions yielded the TCR beta libraries. TCRdb recomputed calls from the multiplex PCR reads with MiXCR, one row per CDR3 protein. Here the sample spans 300,000 to 500,000 distinct CDR3 sequences, around 20% being singletons. The germline V gene has CDR1 SGHTA and CDR2 FQGNSA. The CDR3 has 15 amino acids. The junction had 5 bases not matched to a gene; V was cut back by 5 bases and J by 1 base.

The chain carries TRBV7-2 and TRBJ2-3, with 8 bases identical to TRBD1. The receptor was isolated from a female donor with Graves disease. The specimen comprised peripheral blood mononuclear cells (PBMCs), sampled when the disease was refractory, from a patient treated with antithyroid drugs. CDR3 DNA: TGTGCCAGCAGCCCGACAGGGGTGGGCACAGATACGCAGTATTTT. Protein: CASSPTGVGTDTQYF.